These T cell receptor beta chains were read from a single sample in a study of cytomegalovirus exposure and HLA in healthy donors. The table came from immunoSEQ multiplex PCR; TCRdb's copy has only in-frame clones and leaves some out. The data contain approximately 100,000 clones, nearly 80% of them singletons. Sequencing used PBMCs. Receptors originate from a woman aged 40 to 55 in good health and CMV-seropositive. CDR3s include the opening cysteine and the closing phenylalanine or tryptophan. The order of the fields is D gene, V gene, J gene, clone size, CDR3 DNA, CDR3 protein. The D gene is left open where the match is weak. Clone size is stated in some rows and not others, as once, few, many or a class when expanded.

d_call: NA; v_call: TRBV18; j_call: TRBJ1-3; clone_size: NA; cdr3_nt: TGTGCCAGCTCACCCACTCGTAGCTCTGGAAACACCATATATTTT; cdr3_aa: CASSPTRSSGNTIYF
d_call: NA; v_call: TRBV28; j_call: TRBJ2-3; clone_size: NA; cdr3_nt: TGTGCCAGCAGTATGCAGGGTGGTACGCAGTATTTT; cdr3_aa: CASSMQGGTQYF
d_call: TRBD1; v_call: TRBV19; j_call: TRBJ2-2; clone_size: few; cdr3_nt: TGTGCCAGTACCAAGGGACAGGGGGGGACCGGGGAGCTGTTTTTT; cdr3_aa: CASTKGQGGTGELFF
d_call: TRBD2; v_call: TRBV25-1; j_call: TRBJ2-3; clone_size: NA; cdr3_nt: TGTGCCAGCAGTGAACTAGCGGGAATCGGTAATACGCAGTATTTT; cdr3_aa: CASSELAGIGNTQYF
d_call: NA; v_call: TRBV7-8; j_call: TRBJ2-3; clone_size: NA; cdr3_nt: TGTGCCAGCAGCTTAAGATCCATAGCGGTTGCAGATACGCAGTATTTT; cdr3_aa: CASSLRSIAVADTQYF
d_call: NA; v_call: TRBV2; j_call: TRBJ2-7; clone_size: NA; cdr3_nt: TGTGCCAGCAGTGGAGGGTACCCCTTCGGGGAGCAGTACTTC; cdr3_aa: CASSGGYPFGEQYF
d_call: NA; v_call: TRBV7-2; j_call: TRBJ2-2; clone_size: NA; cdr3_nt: TGTGCCAGCAGCTTAGAATTCTCCGGGGAGCTGTTTTTT; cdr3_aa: CASSLEFSGELFF
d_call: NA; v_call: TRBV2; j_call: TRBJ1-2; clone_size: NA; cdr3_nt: TGTGCCAGCAGTGAACGGCGGGGTCGAGATGGCTACACCTTC; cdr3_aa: CASSERRGRDGYTF
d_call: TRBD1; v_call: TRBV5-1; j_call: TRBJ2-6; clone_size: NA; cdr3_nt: TGCGCCAGCAGCTCGTTCCGACAGGGTTCTGGGGCCAACGTCCTGACTTTC; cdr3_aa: CASSSFRQGSGANVLTF
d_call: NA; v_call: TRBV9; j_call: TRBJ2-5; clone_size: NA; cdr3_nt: TGTGCCAGCAGTCGACTAGTATCAGAGACCCAGTACTTC; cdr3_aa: CASSRLVSETQYF
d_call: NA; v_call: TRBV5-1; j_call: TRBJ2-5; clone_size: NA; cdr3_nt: TGCGCCAGCAGCTCTCCCGAGACAATCACGGAAGAGACCCAGTACTTC; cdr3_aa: CASSSPETITEETQYF
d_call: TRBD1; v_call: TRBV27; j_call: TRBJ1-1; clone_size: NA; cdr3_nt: TGTGCCACCGCGCCTTGGGGGACAGGGAACACTGAAGCTTTCTTT; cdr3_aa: CATAPWGTGNTEAFF
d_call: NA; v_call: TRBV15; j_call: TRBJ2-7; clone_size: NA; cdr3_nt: TGTGCCACCAGCAGAGGGAGCGGGTCGGGATTCTACGAGCAGTACTTC; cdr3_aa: CATSRGSGSGFYEQYF
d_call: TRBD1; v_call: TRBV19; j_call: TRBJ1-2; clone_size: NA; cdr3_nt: TGTGCCAGTAGTTATTCAGGGACAGTAGGTTATGGCTACACCTTC; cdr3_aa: CASSYSGTVGYGYTF
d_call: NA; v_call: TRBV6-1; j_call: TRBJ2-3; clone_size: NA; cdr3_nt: TGTGCCAGCAGTGGGCCCCTTAGCACAGATACGCAGTATTTT; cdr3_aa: CASSGPLSTDTQYF
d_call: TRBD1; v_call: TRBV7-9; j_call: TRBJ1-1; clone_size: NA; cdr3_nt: TGTGCCAGCAGCTTAGGACAGGGCGACTTGAACACTGAAGCTTTCTTT; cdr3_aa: CASSLGQGDLNTEAFF
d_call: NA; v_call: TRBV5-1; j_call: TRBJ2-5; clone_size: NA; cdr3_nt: TGCGCCAGCAGCCGTCAAGAGACCCAGTACTTC; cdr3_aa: CASSRQETQYF
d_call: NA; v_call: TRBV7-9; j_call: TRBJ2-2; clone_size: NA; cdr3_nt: TGTGCCAGCAGCTTAAGCAGGGTAGTCGGGGAGCTGTTTTTT; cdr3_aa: CASSLSRVVGELFF
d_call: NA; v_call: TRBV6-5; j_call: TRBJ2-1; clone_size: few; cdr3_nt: TGTGCCAGCAGTTACGTGGCGGATTCCTACAATGAGCAGTTCTTC; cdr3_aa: CASSYVADSYNEQFF
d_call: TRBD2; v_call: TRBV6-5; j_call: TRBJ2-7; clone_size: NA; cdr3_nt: TGTGCCAGCAGTTACCTAGCGGGCCCTTACGAGCAGTACTTC; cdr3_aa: CASSYLAGPYEQYF
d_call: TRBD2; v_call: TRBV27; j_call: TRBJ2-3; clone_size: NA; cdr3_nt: TGTGCCAGCAGGGCACTAGCGGGACATACCTGGGTTACCACAGATACGCAGTATTTT; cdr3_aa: CASRALAGHTWVTTDTQYF
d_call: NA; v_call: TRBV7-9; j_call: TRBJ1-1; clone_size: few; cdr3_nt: TGTGCCAGCGAAACAGGAGCCACTGAAGCTTTCTTT; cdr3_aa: CASETGATEAFF
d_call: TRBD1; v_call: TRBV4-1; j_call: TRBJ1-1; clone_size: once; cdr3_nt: TGCGCCAGCAGCCAAGGGGGTCTACAGGGGGATAGAGGCACTGAAGCTTTCTTT; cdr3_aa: CASSQGGLQGDRGTEAFF
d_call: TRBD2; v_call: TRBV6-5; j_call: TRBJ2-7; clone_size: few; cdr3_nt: TGTGCCAGCAGTTACTCGCGAGCGGGAGGGTTAGACGAGCAGTACTTC; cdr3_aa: CASSYSRAGGLDEQYF
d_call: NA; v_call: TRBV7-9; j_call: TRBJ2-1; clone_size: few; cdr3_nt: TGTGCCAGCAGCATTCGACTAGAGGGCGAGCAGTTCTTC; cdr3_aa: CASSIRLEGEQFF
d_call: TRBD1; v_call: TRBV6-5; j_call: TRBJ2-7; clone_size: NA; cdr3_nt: TGTGCCAGCAGTTACTCCGGGACAGGGTCCTACGAGCAGTACTTC; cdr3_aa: CASSYSGTGSYEQYF
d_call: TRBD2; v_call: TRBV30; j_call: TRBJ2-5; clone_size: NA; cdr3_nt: TGTGCCTGGAGTGTACTAGCGGGAGCTCAAGAGACCCAGTACTTC; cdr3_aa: CAWSVLAGAQETQYF
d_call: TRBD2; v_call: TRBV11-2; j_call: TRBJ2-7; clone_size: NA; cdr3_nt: TGTGCCAGCAGTAGGACTAGCGGGAGGATGTACGAGCAGTACTTC; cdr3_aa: CASSRTSGRMYEQYF
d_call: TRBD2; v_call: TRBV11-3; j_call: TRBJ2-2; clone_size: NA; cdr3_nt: TGTGCCAGCAGCCCCCGAACTAGCGAGGGGCTCGGCACCGGGGAGCTGTTTTTT; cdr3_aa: CASSPRTSEGLGTGELFF
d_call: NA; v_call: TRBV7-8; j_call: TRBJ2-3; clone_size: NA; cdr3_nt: TGTGCCAGCAGCTCACTAGATCTAGATACGCAGTATTTT; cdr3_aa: CASSSLDLDTQYF
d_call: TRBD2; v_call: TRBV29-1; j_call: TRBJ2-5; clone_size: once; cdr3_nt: TGCAGCGTTGCAGCGGGAGTCGGAGAGACCCAGTACTTC; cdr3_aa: CSVAAGVGETQYF
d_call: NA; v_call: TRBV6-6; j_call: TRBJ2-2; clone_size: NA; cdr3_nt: TGTGCCAGCAGTTACTCGTCTAGAGCGGGGGAGCTGTTTTTT; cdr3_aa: CASSYSSRAGELFF
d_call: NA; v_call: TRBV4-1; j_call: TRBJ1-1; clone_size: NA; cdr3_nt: TGCGCCAGCAGAGGGGTCCTTAGGAACACTGAAGCTTTCTTT; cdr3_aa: CASRGVLRNTEAFF
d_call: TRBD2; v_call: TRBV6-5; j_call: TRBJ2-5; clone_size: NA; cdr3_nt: TGTGCCAGCACCCTGACTAGCGGAGAGCAAGAGACCCAGTACTTC; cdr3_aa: CASTLTSGEQETQYF
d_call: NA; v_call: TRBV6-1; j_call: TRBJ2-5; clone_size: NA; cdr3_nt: TGTGCCAGCAGTCCCCTGCTAAAAGAGACCCAGTACTTC; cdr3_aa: CASSPLLKETQYF
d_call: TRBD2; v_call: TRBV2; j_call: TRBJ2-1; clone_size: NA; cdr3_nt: TGTGCCAGCAGTCCGGGACTATCCAATGAGCAGTTCTTC; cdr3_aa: CASSPGLSNEQFF
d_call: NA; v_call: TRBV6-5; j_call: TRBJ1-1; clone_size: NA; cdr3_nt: TGTGCCAGCAGTTACGGACGGGGAAGTGGGAACACTGAAGCTTTCTTT; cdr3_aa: CASSYGRGSGNTEAFF
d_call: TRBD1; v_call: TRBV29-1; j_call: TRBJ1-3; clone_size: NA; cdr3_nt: TGCAGCGCCGTACAGGGGGCTGGTGGAAACACCATATATTTT; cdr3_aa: CSAVQGAGGNTIYF
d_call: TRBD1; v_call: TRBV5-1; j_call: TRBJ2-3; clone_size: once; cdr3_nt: TGCGCCAGCAGCTCGACAGGGGTAGATACGCAGTATTTT; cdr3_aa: CASSSTGVDTQYF
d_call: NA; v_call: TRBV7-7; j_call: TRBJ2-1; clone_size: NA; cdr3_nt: TGTGCTAGCAGCGCCCGACTAGACAATGAGCAGTTCTTC; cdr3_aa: CASSARLDNEQFF
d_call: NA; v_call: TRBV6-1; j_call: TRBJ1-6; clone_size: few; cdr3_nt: TGTGCCAGCAGTGAAGCGCTTGGGGCGTCTAATTCACCCCTCCACTTT; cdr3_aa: CASSEALGASNSPLHF
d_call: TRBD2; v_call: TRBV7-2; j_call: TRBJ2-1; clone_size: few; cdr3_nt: TGTGCCAGCAGCTTAGGCGGCGGGAGGGGGTGCCGGCAGTTCTTC; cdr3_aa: CASSLGGGRGCRQFF
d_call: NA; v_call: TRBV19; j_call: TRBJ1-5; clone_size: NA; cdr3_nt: TGTGCCAGTAGCGGGGGGCTCTATCAGCCCCAGCATTTT; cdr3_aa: CASSGGLYQPQHF
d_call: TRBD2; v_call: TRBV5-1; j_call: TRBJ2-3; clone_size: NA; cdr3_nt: TGCGCCAGCAGGGGGCTAGCGGGGTTAGGCACAGATACGCAGTATTTT; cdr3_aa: CASRGLAGLGTDTQYF
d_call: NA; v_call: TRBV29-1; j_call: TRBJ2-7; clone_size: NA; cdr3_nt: TGCAGCGTTGAAGGGACTGGCTACGAGCAGTACTTC; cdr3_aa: CSVEGTGYEQYF
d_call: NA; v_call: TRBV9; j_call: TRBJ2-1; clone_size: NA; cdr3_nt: TGTGCCAGCAGCGTAGGGGCAAGTACCTACAATGAGCAGTTCTTC; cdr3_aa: CASSVGASTYNEQFF
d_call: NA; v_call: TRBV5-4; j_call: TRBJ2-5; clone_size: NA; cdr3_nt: TGTGCCAGCAGCGACTTCTCCCTACAAGAGACCCAGTACTTC; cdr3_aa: CASSDFSLQETQYF
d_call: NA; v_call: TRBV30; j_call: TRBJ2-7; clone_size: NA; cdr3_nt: TGTGCCTGGAGTGCGGAGGACGGGAGATTCGACGAGCAGTACTTC; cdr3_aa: CAWSAEDGRFDEQYF
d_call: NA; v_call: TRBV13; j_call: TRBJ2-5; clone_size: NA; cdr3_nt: TGTGCCAGCAGCTACCGGGAGACCCAGTACTTC; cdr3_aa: CASSYRETQYF
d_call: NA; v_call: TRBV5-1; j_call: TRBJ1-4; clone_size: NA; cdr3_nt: TGCGCCAGCAGTCCCCACGGAGGGACGAGGGAAAAACTGTTTTTT; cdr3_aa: CASSPHGGTREKLFF
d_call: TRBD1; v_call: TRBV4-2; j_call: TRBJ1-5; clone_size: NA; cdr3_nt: TGTGCCAGCAGCCAGGGTACAGGGGCCAATCAGCCCCAGCATTTT; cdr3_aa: CASSQGTGANQPQHF
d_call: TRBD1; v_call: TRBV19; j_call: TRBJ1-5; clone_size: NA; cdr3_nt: TGTGCCAGTACCCCCGGGACAGGGGCCGTGCGGCCCCAGCATTTT; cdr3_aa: CASTPGTGAVRPQHF
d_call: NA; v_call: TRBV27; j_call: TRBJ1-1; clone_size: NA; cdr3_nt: TGTGCCAGCACCTCCTGGGGCAGTATGAACACTGAAGCTTTCTTT; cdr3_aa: CASTSWGSMNTEAFF
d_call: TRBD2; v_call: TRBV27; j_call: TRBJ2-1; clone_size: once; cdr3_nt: TGTGCCAGCAGTTTATCTGGCGGGAGGGGGGATGAGCAGTTCTTC; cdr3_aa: CASSLSGGRGDEQFF
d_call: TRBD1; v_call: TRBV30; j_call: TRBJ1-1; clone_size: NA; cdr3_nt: TGTGCCTGGGGACAGGGGCTTCGGACTGAAGCTTTCTTT; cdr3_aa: CAWGQGLRTEAFF
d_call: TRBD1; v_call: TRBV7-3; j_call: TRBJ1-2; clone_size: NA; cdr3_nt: TGTGCCAGCAGCCCAACTGGGCAGGGGGACTATGGCTACACCTTC; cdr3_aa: CASSPTGQGDYGYTF
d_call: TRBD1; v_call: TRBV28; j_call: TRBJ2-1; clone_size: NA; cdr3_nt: TGTGCCAGCAAACCGGGACAGGGATTCGATGAGCAGTTCTTC; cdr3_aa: CASKPGQGFDEQFF
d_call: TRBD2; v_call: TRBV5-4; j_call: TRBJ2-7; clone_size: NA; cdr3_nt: TGTGCCAGCAGCTGGACTAGCGATACCTACGAGCAGTACTTC; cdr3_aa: CASSWTSDTYEQYF
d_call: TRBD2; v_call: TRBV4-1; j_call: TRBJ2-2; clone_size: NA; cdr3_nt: TGCGCCAGCAGCCAAGGGCCCCTGACTAGCGGGAGGGTCGGGGAGCTGTTTTTT; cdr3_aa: CASSQGPLTSGRVGELFF
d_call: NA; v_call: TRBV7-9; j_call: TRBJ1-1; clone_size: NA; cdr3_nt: TGTGCCAGCAGCTTAGTCTCGGGGAACACTGAAGCTTTCTTT; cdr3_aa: CASSLVSGNTEAFF